The entry below describes one T cell receptor beta chain. The target antigen is unknown. Researchers reported sorting CD4+ naive, central memory, regulatory and stem cell-like memory cells via CD45RO/CCR7/CD25/CD127/CD95/CD27. Purity exceeding 98% was reached by all sorted populations. Since all of the isolated RNA was reverse transcribed, expressed TCRB transcripts were what got sequenced. Clones were read by immunoSEQ multiplex PCR, and TCRdb kept only the in-frame ones, dropping some. Of about 230,000 clones in the sample, about 9.3% were seen once. CDR3 length: 15 amino acids. CDR1 and CDR2 (germline): SGHRS, YFSETQ. The ends were cut back, 1 base at V and 3 bases at J, with 11 bases in the middle. This sample was included in a study of beta chain features in type 1 diabetes. Study-level points and caveats: All four CD4+ subsets of Type 1 diabetes patients contained TCRB CDR3s that were moderately but significantly shorter.

The V and J genes are TRBV5-1 and TRBJ2-1; D is possibly TRBD1 (7 bases). Material for sequencing was naive CD4+ T cells from blood. This TCR derives from a woman between 18 and 29 years old in good health. The CDR3 DNA reads as TGCGCCAGCAGCTTGAGACAGGGAGGCTACAATGAGCAGTTCTTC. Encoded protein: CASSLRQGGYNEQFF.